This record concerns one TCR beta chain sequence. Treatment specified: randomized to nivolumab then ipilimumab (arm A) or the reverse (arm B). This record belongs to a study of sequential checkpoint blockade in melanoma. Trimming took off 5 bases at V and 11 bases at J, with 15 bases between the two ends. CDR3 size: 13 residues. In germline, CDR1 is MNHEY, CDR2 SVGAGI. This table comes from immunoSEQ multiplex PCR, and its TCRdb copy is limited to in-frame clones, with some not included. Of fewer than 15,000 clones in the sample, around 67% are singletons; the top ten hold around 23%. The rearrangement links TRBV6-5 to TRBJ1-4, with a weak D call TRBD1 (5 bases). The material was CD8+ T cells sorted from blood (inferred from file names), obtained from a patient given nivolumab and ipilimumab in sequence. This TCR was sampled from a human donor with melanoma. The CDR3 loop is CASSPLGGEKLFF. DNA of the CDR3: TGTGCCAGCAGTCCCCTTGGAGGGGAGAAACTGTTTTTT.